What follows describes a single T cell receptor (beta chain). Its antigen is as yet unknown. Single viable CD3+CD4+CD8-CD45RO+ cells were sorted as the memory CD4+ T cells. Donors' CMV status reflects serum IgG against pp150, pp28, p38, p52. The assay was immunoSEQ multiplex PCR, and TCRdb's table has in-frame clones only and misses some. In the table there are around 88,000 clones, under 90% of which are singletons. The data originate from a study of memory CD4+ T cells and cytomegalovirus serostatus. Study-wide findings and caveats: CMV serostatus prediction reached median AUC approximately 0.95, or 0.91 with US-trained model.

The source is an adult in good health and CMV-seropositive. Sequencing was performed on memory CD4+ T cells from blood.

The CDR3 protein is CASSYGLGQGNIEQYF. CDR3 in DNA: TGTGCCAGCAGCTACGGGCTGGGACAGGGGAACATCGAGCAGTACTTC. The chain has TRBV6-5 and TRBJ2-7; 10 nucleotides agree with TRBD1. The V and J ends lost 6 bases and 6 bases, in that order; junction bases with no gene match: 14. CDR1 MNHEY and CDR2 SVGAGI come from the germline V gene. The length of the CDR3 is 16 residues.